This T cell receptor (beta chain) was profiled in a study of shared clonotypes between healthy human individuals. Study observations and caveats: Deeper or shallower sequencing was expected to change how clonotypes are shared among donors.

The authors split each subset's genomic DNA evenly across several immunoSEQ plates. The assay was immunoSEQ multiplex PCR, and TCRdb's table has in-frame clones only and misses some. The table lists roughly 490,000 clones, approximately 79% of them singletons. On this clone: Its antigen is unknown.

The CDR3 spans 15 residues. The V and J ends lost 1 base and 8 bases respectively, with 14 bases between them. Per germline, CDR1 SGHTA and CDR2 FQGNSA. Source material: PBMCs. The chain is built from TRBV7-2 and TRBJ1-4; possible D gene TRBD1, 6 bases. The receptor's source is a woman aged 40 to 50 in good health. Some clones in this sample may be carry-over from other donors' samples. The CDR3 nucleotides are TGTGCCAGCAGCTTAGTCTGGGGGGCTGGGGAAAAACTGTTTTTT. This translates into CASSLVWGAGEKLFF.